A single sample gave rise to the 10 T cell receptor beta chains below, sequenced in a study of cytomegalovirus exposure and HLA in healthy donors. Method: immunoSEQ multiplex PCR; TCRdb's copy keeps in-frame clones and lacks some. The sample has some 150,000 clones; around 89% are singletons. The sequenced sample consisted of PBMCs. Source of these receptors: a woman aged 25 to 39 in good health and CMV-seropositive.

The V gene is TRBV6-5, the J gene TRBJ2-7; TRBD1 aligns across 7 bases. CDR1 and CDR2 from the germline V gene are MNHEY and SVGAGI. The length of the CDR3 is 14 residues. The junction had 12 bases not matched to a gene; V was cut back by 6 bases and J by 7 bases. CDR3 in DNA: TGTGCCAGCAGCCACTTACAGGGGACGGGGGAGCAGTACTTC. Encoded protein: CASSHLQGTGEQYF.

This chain connects TRBV11-2 to TRBJ2-7, with TRBD1 as a possible D gene (6 bases). In germline, CDR1 is SGHAT, CDR2 FQNNGV. The CDR3 spans 15 residues. Between the trimmed V and J ends, which lost 5 bases and 5 bases, there was a span of 19 bases. CDR3 nucleotide sequence: TGTGCCAGCAGCCGAGGACAGTATGTTGGCAACGAGCAGTACTTC. It yields the protein CASSRGQYVGNEQYF.

V is TRBV5-6 and J is TRBJ2-5; D might be TRBD2 (5 bases). Germline-derived CDR1 and CDR2 are SGHDT and YYEEEE. V was clipped by 2 bases and J by 0 bases, with 17 bases between them. This CDR3 is 17 amino acids long. The DNA of the CDR3 is TGTGCCAGCAGCTTTAAGGTCGGCGGGCGAAACCAAGAGACCCAGTACTTC. This codes for CASSFKVGGRNQETQYF.

The chain has TRBV28 and TRBJ1-2; 7 bases agree with TRBD1. V gave up 4 bases and J gave up 3 bases; unmatched junction bases: 8. The CDR3 is 15 residues long. CDR1 and CDR2 (germline): MDHEN, SYDVKM. CDR3 sequence (DNA): TGTGCCAGCAGTTCTCCGGGACAGCCTCACTATGGCTACACCTTC. Translating gives CASSSPGQPHYGYTF.

The rearrangement uses TRBV4-1 and TRBJ1-6; TRBD1 aligns across 7 bases. In germline, CDR1 is MGHRA, CDR2 YSYEKL. Trimming at V came to 3 bases and at J to 8 bases, leaving 13 bases not matched to a gene. This CDR3 region has 17 residues. The CDR3 sequence is CASSHARGTAVDSPLHF. Written as DNA, the CDR3 is TGCGCCAGCAGCCATGCCCGCGGGACAGCCGTAGATTCACCCCTCCACTTT.

The J gene is TRBJ2-7, the V gene TRBV15, with a tentative D call TRBD1 (5 bases). The germline gives CDR1 LNHNV, CDR2 YYDKDF (reference sequence). This CDR3 is built from 14 residues. Trimming removed 0 bases at V and 3 bases at J, with 9 bases between. The CDR3 DNA reads TGTGCCACCAGCAGAGATCCAGGGTTCTACGAGCAGTACTTC. Translation gives CATSRDPGFYEQYF.

This chain links TRBV6-1 with TRBJ2-7; 13 nucleotides align to TRBD2. This CDR3 spans 18 amino acids. Per germline, CDR1 MNHNS and CDR2 SASEGT. After removal of 3 bases from V and 1 base from J, the junction contained 9 bases not matched to a gene. This CDR3 reads CASSEGGGGLAGSYEQYF. The CDR3 coding sequence is TGTGCCAGCAGTGAGGGCGGAGGGGGACTAGCGGGGTCCTACGAGCAGTACTTC.

This chain links TRBV28 with TRBJ1-2, with 7 bases that match TRBD1. Germline V lookup: CDR1 MDHEN, CDR2 SYDVKM. After removal of 4 bases from V and 2 bases from J, the junction contained 13 bases not matched to a gene. This CDR3 has 17 amino acids. The DNA of the CDR3 is TGTGCCAGCAGTTCGACAGGGTACACCTTAATCAACTATGGCTACACCTTC. Its protein is CASSSTGYTLINYGYTF.

This sequence joins TRBV2 and TRBJ1-2; 9 bases match TRBD1. Germline trimming cut 6 bases from V and 4 bases from J; bases unmatched to any gene: 15. The CDR3 is 17 amino acids. CDR1 SNHLY and CDR2 FYNNEI come from the germline V gene. The CDR3 region has the DNA TGTGCCAGCAGGGACAGGGGCCTTCCTTCCCCTTCCTATGGCTACACCTTC. Amino acid sequence: CASRDRGLPSPSYGYTF. Filled out from reference TRBV2 and TRBJ1-2, the complete variable domain reads EPEVTQTPSHQVTQMGQEVILRCVPISNHLYFYWYRQILGQKVEFLVSFYNNEISEKSEIFDDQFSVERPDGSNFTLKIRSTKLEDSAMYFCASRDRGLPSPSYGYTFGSGTRLTVV.

The chain links TRBV7-8 to TRBJ2-3; D gene uncertain. There are 15 residues in the CDR3. Germline V gene data show CDR1 as SGHVS and CDR2 as FQNEAQ. V lost 4 bases and J lost 2, with 13 bases in between. This CDR3 reads CASSSATQLTDTQYF. For the CDR3, the DNA is TGTGCCAGCAGCTCCGCCACACAGCTCACAGATACGCAGTATTTT.